This T cell receptor (beta chain) was recorded in a study of T cell responses to AZD1222 COVID-19 vaccine. General observations from the study: Among vaccine-associated CD4 TCRs, coverage spanned spike, with dominance at 160-218 and 743-854.

V lost 4 bases and J lost 5, with 20 bases in between. The germline CDR1 and CDR2 sequences are MDHEN and SYDVKM. The CDR3 extends over 16 amino acids. Second-dose recipients at about 4 or about 12 weeks were treated as one pooled group. Only in-frame clones appear in the TCRdb table, and some are missing; sequencing was by immunoSEQ multiplex PCR. The sample records about 85,000 clones, more than 85% being singletons. On this clone: Its antigen remains unknown.

Sequenced here: peripheral blood, sampled 28 days after the second AZD1222 dose. The sequence derives from an adult who received the AZD1222 COVID-19 vaccine. This chain links TRBV28 with TRBJ1-2, with D possibly being TRBD1 (5 bases). CDR3 in amino acids: CASSSGSGELIYGYTF. The CDR3 nucleotides read TGTGCCAGCAGTTCCGGATCGGGGGAACTTATTTATGGCTACACCTTC.